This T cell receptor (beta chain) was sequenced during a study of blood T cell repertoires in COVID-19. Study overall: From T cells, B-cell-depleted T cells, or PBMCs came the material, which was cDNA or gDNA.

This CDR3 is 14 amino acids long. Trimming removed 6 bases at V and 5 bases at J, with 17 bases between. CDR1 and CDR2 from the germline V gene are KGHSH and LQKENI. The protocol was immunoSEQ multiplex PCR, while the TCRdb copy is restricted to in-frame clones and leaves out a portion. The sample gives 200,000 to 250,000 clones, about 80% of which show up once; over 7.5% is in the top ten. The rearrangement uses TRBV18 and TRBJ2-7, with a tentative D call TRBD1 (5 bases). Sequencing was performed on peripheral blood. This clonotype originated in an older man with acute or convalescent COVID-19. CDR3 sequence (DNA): TGTGCCAGCTCTCCCGCAGGGTCTTCCGACGAGCAGTACTTC. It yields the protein CASSPAGSSDEQYF.